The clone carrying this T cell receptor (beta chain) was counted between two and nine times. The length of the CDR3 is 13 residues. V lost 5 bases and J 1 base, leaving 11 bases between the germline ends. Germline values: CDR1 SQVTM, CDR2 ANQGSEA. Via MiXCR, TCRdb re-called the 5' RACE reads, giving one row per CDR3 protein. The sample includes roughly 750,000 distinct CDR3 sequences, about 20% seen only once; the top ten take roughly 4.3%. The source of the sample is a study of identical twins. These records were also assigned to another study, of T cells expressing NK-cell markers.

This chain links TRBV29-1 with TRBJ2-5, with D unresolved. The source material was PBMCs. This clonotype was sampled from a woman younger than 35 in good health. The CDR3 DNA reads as TGCAGCGTTAGGTCGGCTCGCCAAGAGACCCAGTACTTC. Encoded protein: CSVRSARQETQYF. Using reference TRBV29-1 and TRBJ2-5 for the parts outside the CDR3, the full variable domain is SAVISQKPSRDICQRGTSLTIQCQVDSQVTMMFWYRQQPGQSLTLIATANQGSEATYESGFVIDKFPISRPNLTFSTLTVSNMSPEDSSIYLCSVRSARQETQYFGPGTRLLVL.